The entry that follows covers one T cell receptor beta chain sequence. Its target is unknown. The data were produced by immunoSEQ multiplex PCR, yet TCRdb's version contains in-frame clones alone and is incomplete. The table records around 1.1 million clones, around 78% of them present only once. The sample originates from a study of shared clonotypes between healthy human individuals. Study results and limitations: Researchers sampled only blood; tissue repertoires likely differ. A limitation of the genetic and exposure-history diversity represented arose from few donors.

Between the trimmed V and J ends, which lost 1 base and 9 bases, there was a span of 10 bases. The CDR3 is 12 amino acids. Germline lookup yields CDR1 MNHNS and CDR2 SASEGT. The receptor comes from a man in his late teens or twenties in good health. Some clones in this sample may be carry-over from other donors' samples. This chain joins TRBV6-1 and TRBJ2-7; no clear D. Source material: memory CD4+ T cells from PBMCs. Subset described: CD45RA-negative fraction. The CDR3 sequence: CASSEVSRWQYF. CDR3 nucleotides: TGTGCCAGCAGTGAAGTAAGCAGGTGGCAGTACTTC.